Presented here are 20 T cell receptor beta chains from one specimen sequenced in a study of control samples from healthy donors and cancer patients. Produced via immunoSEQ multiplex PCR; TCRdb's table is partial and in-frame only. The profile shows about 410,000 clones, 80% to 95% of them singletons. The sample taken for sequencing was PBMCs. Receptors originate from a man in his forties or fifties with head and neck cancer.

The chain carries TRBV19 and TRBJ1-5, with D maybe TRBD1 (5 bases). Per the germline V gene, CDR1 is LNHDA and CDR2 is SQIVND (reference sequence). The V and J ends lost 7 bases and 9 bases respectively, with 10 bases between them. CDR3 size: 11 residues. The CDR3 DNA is TGTGCCAGTACCGGGGGGGGGCCCCAGCATTTT. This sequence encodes CASTGGGPQHF.

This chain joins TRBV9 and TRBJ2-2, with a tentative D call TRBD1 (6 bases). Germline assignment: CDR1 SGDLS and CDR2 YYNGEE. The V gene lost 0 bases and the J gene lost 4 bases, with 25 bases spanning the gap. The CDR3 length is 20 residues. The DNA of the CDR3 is TGTGCCAGCAGCGTAGAGTCTGACAGGCGCCTAGTTTGGGGCACCGGGGAGCTGTTTTTT. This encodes CASSVESDRRLVWGTGELFF.

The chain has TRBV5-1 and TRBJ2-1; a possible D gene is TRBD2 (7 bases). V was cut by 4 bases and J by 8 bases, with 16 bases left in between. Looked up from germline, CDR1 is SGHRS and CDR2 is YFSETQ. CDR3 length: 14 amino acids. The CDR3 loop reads CASSRGAGTDEQFF. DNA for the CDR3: TGCGCCAGCAGCCGGGGGGCGGGGACGGATGAGCAGTTCTTC.

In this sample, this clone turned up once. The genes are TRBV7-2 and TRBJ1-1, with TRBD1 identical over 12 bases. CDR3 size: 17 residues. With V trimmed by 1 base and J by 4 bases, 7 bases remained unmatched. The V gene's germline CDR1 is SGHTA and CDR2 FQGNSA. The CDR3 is CASSLGGTGGAGTEAFF. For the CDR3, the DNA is TGTGCCAGCAGCTTAGGGGGGACAGGGGGCGCAGGCACTGAAGCTTTCTTT.

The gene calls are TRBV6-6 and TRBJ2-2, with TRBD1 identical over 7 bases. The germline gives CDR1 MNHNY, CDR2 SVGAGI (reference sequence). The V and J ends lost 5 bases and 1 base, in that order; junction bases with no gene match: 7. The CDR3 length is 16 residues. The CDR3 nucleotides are TGTGCCAGCAGTGCCGGGACAGCCCTGAACACCGGGGAGCTGTTTTTT. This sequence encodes CASSAGTALNTGELFF.

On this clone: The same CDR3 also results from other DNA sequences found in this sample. CDR3 coding DNA: TGTGCCAGCAGCCAGGGGACTAGCGGAACCTACGAGCAGTACTTC. It codes for CASSQGTSGTYEQYF. The genes are TRBV3-1 (or the pseudogene TRBV3-2) and TRBJ2-7; 11 nucleotides match TRBD2. Germline assignment: CDR1 LGHDT and CDR2 YNNKEL (reference sequence). Germline trimming cut 3 bases from V and 2 bases from J; bases unmatched to any gene: 3. The CDR3 runs to 15 residues.

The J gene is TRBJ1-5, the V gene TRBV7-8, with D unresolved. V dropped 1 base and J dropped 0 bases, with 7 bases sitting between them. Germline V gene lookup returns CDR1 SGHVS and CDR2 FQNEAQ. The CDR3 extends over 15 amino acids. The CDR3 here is CASSLEPLSNQPQHF. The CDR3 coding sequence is TGTGCCAGCAGCTTAGAGCCACTTAGCAATCAGCCCCAGCATTTT.

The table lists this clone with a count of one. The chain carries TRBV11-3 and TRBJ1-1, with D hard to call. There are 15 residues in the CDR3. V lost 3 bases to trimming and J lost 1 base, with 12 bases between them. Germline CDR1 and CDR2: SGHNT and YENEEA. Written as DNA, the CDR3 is TGTGCCAGCAGCTTGGTCAGGCGTACGAACACTGAAGCTTTCTTT. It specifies CASSLVRRTNTEAFF.

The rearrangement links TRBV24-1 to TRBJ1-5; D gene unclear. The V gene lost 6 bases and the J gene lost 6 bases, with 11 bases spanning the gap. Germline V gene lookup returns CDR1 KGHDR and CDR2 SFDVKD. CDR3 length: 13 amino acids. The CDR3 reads CATSRSGPQPQHF. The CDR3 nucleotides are TGTGCCACCAGTCGTTCCGGGCCTCAGCCCCAGCATTTT.

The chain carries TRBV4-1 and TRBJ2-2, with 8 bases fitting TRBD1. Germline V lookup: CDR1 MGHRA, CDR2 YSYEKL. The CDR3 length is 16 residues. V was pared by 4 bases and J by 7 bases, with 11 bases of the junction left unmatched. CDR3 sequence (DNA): TGCGCCAGCAGCCGATTCGGACAGGGAGCTATCGGGGAGCTGTTTTTT. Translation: CASSRFGQGAIGELFF.

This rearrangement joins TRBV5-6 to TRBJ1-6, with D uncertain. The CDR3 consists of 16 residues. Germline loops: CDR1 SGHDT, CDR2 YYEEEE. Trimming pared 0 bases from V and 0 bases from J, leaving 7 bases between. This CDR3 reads CASSLDGDSYNSPLHF. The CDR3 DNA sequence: TGTGCCAGCAGCTTGGATGGGGACTCCTATAATTCACCCCTCCACTTT.

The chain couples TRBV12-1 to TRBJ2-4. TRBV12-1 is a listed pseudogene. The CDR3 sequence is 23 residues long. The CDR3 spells CASSFRTDTGGRFVFLAKNIQYF. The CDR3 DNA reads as TGTGCCAGCAGCTTTAGGACAGACACTGGAGGGAGGTTTGTTTTTTTAGCCAAAAACATTCAGTACTTC.

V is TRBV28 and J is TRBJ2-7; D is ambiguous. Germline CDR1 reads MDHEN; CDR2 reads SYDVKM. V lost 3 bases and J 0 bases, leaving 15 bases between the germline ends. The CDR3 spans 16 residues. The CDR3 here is CASSFVGQTSSYEQYF. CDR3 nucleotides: TGTGCCAGCAGTTTTGTCGGGCAGACGAGCTCCTACGAGCAGTACTTC.

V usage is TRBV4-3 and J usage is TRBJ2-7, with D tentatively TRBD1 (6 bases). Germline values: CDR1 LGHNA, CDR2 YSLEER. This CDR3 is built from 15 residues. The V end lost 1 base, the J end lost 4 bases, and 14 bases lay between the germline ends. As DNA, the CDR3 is TGCGCCAGCAGCCAAGGAACAGGGCCCAGGTACGAGCAGTACTTC. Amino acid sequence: CASSQGTGPRYEQYF.

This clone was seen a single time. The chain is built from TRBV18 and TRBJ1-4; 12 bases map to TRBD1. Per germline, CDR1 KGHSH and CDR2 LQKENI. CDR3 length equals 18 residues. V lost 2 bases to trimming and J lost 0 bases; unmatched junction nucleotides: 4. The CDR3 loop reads CASSPTGQGAPTNEKLFF. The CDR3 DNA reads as TGTGCCAGCTCACCAACGGGACAGGGGGCACCAACTAATGAAAAACTGTTTTTT.

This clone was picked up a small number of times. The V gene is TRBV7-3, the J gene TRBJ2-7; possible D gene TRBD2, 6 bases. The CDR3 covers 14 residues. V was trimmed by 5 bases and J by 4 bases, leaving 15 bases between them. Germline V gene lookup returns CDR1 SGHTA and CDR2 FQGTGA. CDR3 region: CASSPGPSGYEQYF. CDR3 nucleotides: TGTGCCAGCAGCCCGGGACCCAGCGGGTACGAGCAGTACTTC. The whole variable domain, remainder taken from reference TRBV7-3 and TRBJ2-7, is GAGVSQTPSNKVTEKGKYVELRCDPISGHTALYWYRQSLGQGPEFLIYFQGTGAADDSGLPNDRFFAVRPEGSVSTLKIQRTERGDSAVYLCASSPGPSGYEQYFGPGTRLTVT.

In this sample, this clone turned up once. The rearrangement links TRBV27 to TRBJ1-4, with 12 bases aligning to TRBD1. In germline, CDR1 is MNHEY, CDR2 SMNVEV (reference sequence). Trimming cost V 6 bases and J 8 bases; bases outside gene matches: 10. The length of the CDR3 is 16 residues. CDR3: CASSSGTGGGGEKLFF. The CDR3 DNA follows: TGTGCCAGCAGCTCCGGGACAGGGGGCGGAGGGGAAAAACTGTTTTTT.

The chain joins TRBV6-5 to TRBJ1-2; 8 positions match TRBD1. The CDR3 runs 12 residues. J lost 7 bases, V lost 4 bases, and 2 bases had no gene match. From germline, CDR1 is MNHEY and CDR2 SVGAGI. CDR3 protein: CASSSQGGGYTF. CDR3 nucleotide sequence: TGTGCCAGCAGTTCACAGGGGGGTGGCTACACCTTC.

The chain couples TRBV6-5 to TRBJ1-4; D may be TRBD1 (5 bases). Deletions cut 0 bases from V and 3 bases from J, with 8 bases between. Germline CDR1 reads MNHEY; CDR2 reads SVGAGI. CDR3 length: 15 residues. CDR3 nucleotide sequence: TGTGCCAGCAGTTACTCAGGGGTTGCTAATGAAAAACTGTTTTTT. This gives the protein CASSYSGVANEKLFF.

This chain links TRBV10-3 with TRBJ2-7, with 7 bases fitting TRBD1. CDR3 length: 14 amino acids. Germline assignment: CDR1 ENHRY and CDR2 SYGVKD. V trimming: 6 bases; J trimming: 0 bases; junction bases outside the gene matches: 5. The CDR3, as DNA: TGTGCCATCAGACCCGGGACAGCCTCCTACGAGCAGTACTTC. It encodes CAIRPGTASYEQYF.